This record covers a single T cell receptor beta chain. V was trimmed by 5 bases and J by 3 bases, leaving 19 bases between them. This CDR3 contains 16 residues. Germline V lookup: CDR1 SGHTA, CDR2 FQGNSA. A second PCR, run for about 6 to 11 cycles, used a sample-barcoded 5' primer plus a J-beta primer mix. TCRdb redid the calling of the 5' RACE reads with MiXCR, one entry per CDR3 protein. The sample yields some 730,000 distinct CDR3 sequences, 20% to 25% seen once. This specimen belongs to a study of blood T cells in healthy people across ages. Sample: blood. The chain carries TRBV7-2 and TRBJ2-5, with a tentative D call TRBD1 (6 bases). This receptor was taken from a man in his 70s in good health. The DNA of the CDR3 is TGTGCCAGCAGCCGATACCCTCTAGCAGGGGAAGAGACCCAGTACTTC. This encodes CASSRYPLAGEETQYF.